Each of the 21 T cell receptor beta chains below was sequenced from the same sample in a study of blood T cell repertoires in COVID-19. Measured with immunoSEQ multiplex PCR; TCRdb has only the in-frame clones, and not every one. The table has 100,000 to 150,000 clones, more than 75% seen once. Sequencing used peripheral blood. The receptors originated from a human donor in a cohort sampled during active COVID-19.

The rearrangement links TRBV10-3 to TRBJ2-7; 9 nucleotides align to TRBD2. Germline lookup yields CDR1 ENHRY and CDR2 SYGVKD. This CDR3 spans 14 amino acids. V was pared by 4 bases and J by 2 bases, with 3 bases of the junction left unmatched. The CDR3 loop reads CAISGVAGAYEQYF. In nucleotides, the CDR3 is TGTGCCATCAGTGGGGTAGCGGGAGCCTACGAGCAGTACTTC.

The chain carries TRBV24-1 and TRBJ2-3; 9 positions match TRBD2. This CDR3 is 17 amino acids long. Germline trimming cut 3 bases from V and 1 base from J; bases unmatched to any gene: 7. In germline, CDR1 is KGHDR, CDR2 SFDVKD. DNA for the CDR3: TGTGCCACCAGTGATAGGTCGATAGCGGGGGGCACAGATACGCAGTATTTT. Protein product: CATSDRSIAGGTDTQYF.

This chain uses TRBV4-1 with TRBJ1-3; TRBD1 matches at 8 bases. The CDR3 is made up of 21 amino acids. V shed 4 bases, J shed 0 bases, and the junction held 20 bases outside the gene matches. Germline V lookup: CDR1 MGHRA, CDR2 YSYEKL. CDR3 amino acids: CASSPLGQGLTYLTSGNTIYF. The DNA of the CDR3 is TGCGCCAGCAGCCCGCTCGGACAGGGACTGACTTATCTTACCTCTGGAAACACCATATATTTT.

CDR3 residues: CASKRGGYNEQFF. The CDR3 DNA sequence: TGTGCCAGCAAGCGGGGGGGTTACAATGAGCAGTTCTTC. The V call is TRBV7-9, the J call TRBJ2-1; 10 bases match TRBD2. V dropped 7 bases and J dropped 4; count of bases not matched to a gene: 1. This CDR3 comprises 13 residues. Germline CDR1 is SEHNR and CDR2 is FQNEAQ (reference sequence).

The table lists this clone with a count of one. The rearrangement uses TRBV6-1 and TRBJ1-2; D ambiguous. Trimming stripped 3 bases from V and 4 bases from J, with 15 bases between. Germline V lookup: CDR1 MNHNS, CDR2 SASEGT. The CDR3 runs 15 residues. CDR3 DNA: TGTGCCAGCAGTGATAGCGTCGGGCAGATCTATGGCTACACCTTC. Encoded protein: CASSDSVGQIYGYTF.

The rearrangement links TRBV6-5 to TRBJ1-3; no reliable D call. There are 14 residues in the CDR3. The germline V gene encodes CDR1 MNHEY and CDR2 SVGAGI. V lost 2 bases, J lost 1 base, and 6 bases lay in between. CDR3 residues: CASSYEGSGNTIYF. For the CDR3, the DNA is TGTGCCAGCAGTTACGAGGGTTCTGGAAACACCATATATTTT.

The CDR3 is CASSNAWRGTEAFF. The CDR3, as DNA: TGCGCCAGCAGCAACGCTTGGAGGGGCACTGAAGCTTTCTTT. V gene TRBV5-1 combines with J gene TRBJ1-1; tentatively, D is TRBD1 (5 bases). The V and J ends lost 4 bases and 4 bases respectively, with 14 bases between them. Germline CDR1 reads SGHRS; CDR2 reads YFSETQ. The CDR3 is 14 residues long. The full variable domain, in which reference TRBV5-1 and TRBJ1-1 provide the parts outside the CDR3, is KAGVTQTPRYLIKTRGQQVTLSCSPISGHRSVSWYQQTPGQGLQFLFEYFSETQRNKGNFPGRFSGRQFSNSRSEMNVSTLELGDSALYLCASSNAWRGTEAFFGQGTRLTVV.

CDR3 nucleotides: TGTGCCAGCAGCGTAGATGGACACTCCTCCTACGAGCAGTACTTC. It translates to CASSVDGHSSYEQYF. The genes are TRBV9 and TRBJ2-7, with D possibly TRBD1 on 5 matching bases. Trimming pared 0 bases from V and 0 bases from J, leaving 10 bases between. The V gene's germline CDR1 is SGDLS and CDR2 YYNGEE. The CDR3 is 15 amino acids.

The chain links TRBV19 to TRBJ2-3; 8 bases match TRBD1. V lost 3 bases, J lost 0 bases, and 2 bases stayed unmatched. In germline, CDR1 is LNHDA, CDR2 SQIVND (reference sequence). This CDR3 has 15 residues. CDR3 in DNA: TGTGCCAGTAGTATCCGACAGGGGAGCACAGATACGCAGTATTTT. This translates into CASSIRQGSTDTQYF.

This chain connects TRBV30 to TRBJ1-4; 9 positions match TRBD1. Germline V gene lookup returns CDR1 GTSNPN and CDR2 SVGIG (reference sequence). J gave up 8 bases and V 1 base, and 5 bases lay outside the gene matches. This CDR3 is 14 amino acids long. The CDR3 loop reads CAWSAGQGFEKLFF. In nucleotides, the CDR3 is TGTGCCTGGAGTGCGGGACAGGGATTCGAAAAACTGTTTTTT.

This rearrangement joins TRBV7-9 to TRBJ1-2; 8 nucleotides align to TRBD1. From germline, CDR1 is SEHNR and CDR2 FQNEAQ (reference sequence). The CDR3 has 13 residues. With 3 bases clipped from V and 7 bases from J, the junction kept 4 bases outside the gene matches. CDR3 DNA: TGTGCCAGCAGCTTCCAGGGGGCGAGTGGCTACACCTTC. This gives the protein CASSFQGASGYTF.

The rearrangement links TRBV5-1 to TRBJ1-6, with 10 bases that match TRBD1. Germline V CDR1 and CDR2: SGHRS, YFSETQ. V was pared by 0 bases and J by 14 bases, with 14 bases of the junction left unmatched. This CDR3 has 17 amino acids. CDR3 nucleotide sequence: TGCGCCAGCAGCTTGGATGCCGGGACAGGGGCTTCATTCACCCTCCACTTT. This encodes CASSLDAGTGASFTLHF.

The chain has TRBV29-1 and TRBJ1-1; D is possibly TRBD1 (5 bases). CDR3 length equals 13 residues. V was cut by 7 bases and J by 12 bases, with 24 bases left in between. Germline CDR1 is SQVTM and CDR2 is ANQGSEA. The CDR3 DNA reads TGCAGCGGATCAAGATTGGGGCCGAGCGGGACTTTCTTT. Translation gives CSGSRLGPSGTFF.

The chain is built from TRBV29-1 and TRBJ1-4; no clear D gene. V was cut by 3 bases and J by 0 bases, with 11 bases left in between. This CDR3 is built from 15 residues. Per germline, CDR1 SQVTM and CDR2 ANQGSEA. Here the CDR3 reads CSVELTQPTNEKLFF. The CDR3 DNA sequence: TGCAGCGTTGAGCTGACACAACCAACTAATGAAAAACTGTTTTTT. Full variable domain (outside the CDR3, taken from reference TRBV29-1 and TRBJ1-4): SAVISQKPSRDICQRGTSLTIQCQVDSQVTMMFWYRQQPGQSLTLIATANQGSEATYESGFVIDKFPISRPNLTFSTLTVSNMSPEDSSIYLCSVELTQPTNEKLFFGSGTQLSVL.

This clone was seen only once. V gene TRBV9 combines with J gene TRBJ2-3; D may be TRBD1 (6 bases). The V end was cut by 4 bases, the J end by 3 bases, with 12 bases between. The germline gives CDR1 SGDLS, CDR2 YYNGEE. The CDR3 extends over 14 amino acids. As DNA, the CDR3 is TGTGCCAGCAGCCACGCACAGGGTACAGATACGCAGTATTTT. It encodes CASSHAQGTDTQYF.

J is TRBJ1-1 and V is TRBV15, with D hard to call. The CDR3 spans 13 residues. The germline V gene has CDR1 LNHNV and CDR2 YYDKDF (reference sequence). The germline V and J ends were trimmed by 5 bases and 0 bases, with 7 bases remaining between them. As DNA, the CDR3 is TGTGCCACCAGCTTTACACTGAACACTGAAGCTTTCTTT. Translation gives CATSFTLNTEAFF.

The chain has TRBV15 and TRBJ1-6, with TRBD1 matching 7 bases. This CDR3 region has 15 residues. Germline V gene sequence: CDR1 LNHNV, CDR2 YYDKDF (reference sequence). With V trimmed by 6 bases and J by 10 bases, 12 bases remained unmatched. CDR3 in DNA: TGTGCCACCAGAAAAACCCGTTCAGGGGGATCACCCCTCCACTTT. Protein product: CATRKTRSGGSPLHF. Filled out from reference TRBV15 and TRBJ1-6, the complete variable domain reads DAMVIQNPRYQVTQFGKPVTLSCSQTLNHNVMYWYQQKSSQAPKLLFHYYDKDFNNEADTPDNFQSRRPNTSFCFLDIRSPGLGDTAMYLCATRKTRSGGSPLHFGNGTRLTVT.

The chain employs TRBV6-5 and TRBJ2-3; TRBD2 matches 10 bases. Germline CDR1 and CDR2: MNHEY and SVGAGI. The J segment lost 4 bases and the V segment lost 4 bases, leaving 5 bases of the junction unmatched. The CDR3 is 15 amino acids. The CDR3 here is CASSSLSGRSDTQYF. The CDR3, as DNA: TGTGCCAGCAGTTCCCTTAGCGGGAGGTCAGATACGCAGTATTTT.

The gene calls are TRBV2 and TRBJ2-5; a weak D match, TRBD1 (6 bases). Germline V gene sequence: CDR1 SNHLY, CDR2 FYNNEI. CDR3 length: 12 residues. Trimming cost V 10 bases and J 1 base, with 10 bases left between them. CDR3 protein: CAIGQIQETQYF. As DNA, the CDR3 is TGTGCCATCGGACAGATCCAAGAGACCCAGTACTTC.

A remark on this clone: Other DNA sequences from this sample encode an identical CDR3 as well. The V gene is TRBV15, the J gene TRBJ2-5, with 7 positions matching TRBD2. The germline gives CDR1 LNHNV, CDR2 YYDKDF (reference sequence). The CDR3 is made up of 15 amino acids. Trimming removed 5 bases from V and 0 bases from J; junction bases left unmatched: 6. The CDR3 DNA is TGTGCCACCAGCGGGGGGGACCGCCACCAAGAGACCCAGTACTTC. It yields the protein CATSGGDRHQETQYF.

This clone was picked up one time. Written as DNA, the CDR3 is TGTGCCAGCAGTTCGTACCAAGAGACCCAGTACTTC. This gives the protein CASSSYQETQYF. The J gene is TRBJ2-5, the V gene TRBV28; D is uncertain. The V end lost 4 bases, the J end lost 0 bases, and 3 bases lay between the germline ends. The CDR3 contains 12 residues. Germline lookup yields CDR1 MDHEN and CDR2 SYDVKM.